The present T cell receptor beta chain was sequenced within a study of blood T cell repertoires in COVID-19. TCRdb keeps only in-frame clones here, not all; method: immunoSEQ multiplex PCR. The sample lists roughly 200,000 clones, more than 75% occurring once. Looked up from germline, CDR1 is SGHRS and CDR2 is YFSETQ. The V gene lost 4 bases and the J gene lost 3 bases, with 14 bases spanning the gap. The CDR3 totals 15 residues. The chain has TRBV5-1 and TRBJ1-5; D unresolved. This clonotype was sampled from an elderly woman with acute or convalescent COVID-19. What was sequenced was peripheral blood. CDR3 sequence (DNA): TGCGCCAGCAGCCCACTTGGCAGGAACAATCAGCCCCAGCATTTT. It is translated as CASSPLGRNNQPQHF.